This T cell receptor (beta chain) is drawn from a study of cytomegalovirus exposure and HLA in healthy donors. The wider study: The same platform used for the 500 to 850 first-cohort repertoires was also used for the 120 or so validation repertoires, as a later analysis reported.

This clone has just one count. Trimming shortened V by 2 bases and J by 0 bases, and 14 bases separated the two germline ends. This CDR3 has 17 residues. Germline lookup yields CDR1 LNHDA and CDR2 SQIVND (reference sequence). Libraries were prepared by immunoSEQ multiplex PCR; TCRdb keeps only in-frame clonotypes and omits some of them. The sample contains more than 200,000 clones, less than 90% of which appear only once. The gene calls are TRBV19 and TRBJ1-5, with unresolved D. The sequencing input was PBMCs. The sequence came from a man aged 18-30 years in good health and CMV-seropositive. CDR3 nucleotide sequence: TGTGCCAGTAGTATACGCATCGCGGATTATAGCAATCAGCCCCAGCATTTT. Translated: CASSIRIADYSNQPQHF. The variable domain in full, with the rest retrieved from reference TRBV19 and TRBJ1-5, is DGGITQSPKYLFRKEGQNVTLSCEQNLNHDAMYWYRQDPGQGLRLIYYSQIVNDFQKGDIAEGYSVSREKKESFPLTVTSAQKNPTAFYLCASSIRIADYSNQPQHFGDGTRLSIL.